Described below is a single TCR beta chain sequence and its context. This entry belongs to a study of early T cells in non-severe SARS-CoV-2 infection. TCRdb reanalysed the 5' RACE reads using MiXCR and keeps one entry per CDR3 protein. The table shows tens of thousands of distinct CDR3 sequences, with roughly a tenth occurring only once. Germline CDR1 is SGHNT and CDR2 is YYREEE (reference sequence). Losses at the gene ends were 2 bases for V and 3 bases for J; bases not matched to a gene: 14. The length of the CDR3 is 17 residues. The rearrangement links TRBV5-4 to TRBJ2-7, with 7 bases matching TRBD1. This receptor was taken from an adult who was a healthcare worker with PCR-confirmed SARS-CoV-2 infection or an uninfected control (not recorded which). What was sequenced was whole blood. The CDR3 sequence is CASSLWLLRQGIYEQYF. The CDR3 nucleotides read TGTGCCAGCAGCTTATGGCTCTTGAGACAGGGTATCTACGAGCAGTACTTC.